The 14 T cell receptor beta chains in this list originate from one sample, sequenced in a study of metastatic and nonmetastatic thyroid tumors. No treatment of any kind had been given to any patient before thyroid surgery. Using MiXCR, TCRdb re-called clones from the PCR reads. The table includes tens of thousands of clones, 15% to 18% detected once. Sequences were obtained from blood. These receptors were collected from a female donor with papillary thyroid cancer or a benign thyroid nodule (not recorded which). Some clones in this sample may be carry-over from other donors' samples.

The chain is built from TRBV28 and TRBJ1-1; D call uncertain. Trimming removed 10 bases from V and 12 bases from J, with 15 bases in between. CDR1 and CDR2 from the germline V gene are MDHEN and SYDVKM. The CDR3 length is 10 residues. CDR3: CAIPWARTFF. The CDR3 DNA is TGTGCCATCCCATGGGCAAGGACTTTCTTT.

This clone has ten or more counts. The chain recombines TRBV20-1 with TRBJ2-3; 11 bases agree with TRBD2. Germline CDR1 reads DFQATT; CDR2 reads SNEGSKA (reference sequence). The ends lost 1 base at V and 5 bases at J; junction bases unmatched: 11. This CDR3 is built from 17 residues. The CDR3 DNA reads as TGCAGTGCTAGAGGGACTTCACTAGCGGGAGTCGTAGATACGCAGTATTTT. Its protein product is CSARGTSLAGVVDTQYF.

This clone was found many times. The rearrangement joins TRBV3-1 to TRBJ2-5, with TRBD1 identical over 9 bases. The germline V gene has CDR1 LGHDT and CDR2 YNNKEL (reference sequence). This CDR3 spans 15 amino acids. The V segment lost 6 bases and the J segment 7 bases; nucleotides outside the gene matches: 12. CDR3 residues: CASSSGTGPRRTQYF. DNA of the CDR3: TGTGCCAGCAGTTCCGGGACAGGGCCCCGGCGGACCCAGTACTTC.

This clone has a count of ten or more. This rearrangement joins TRBV7-2 to TRBJ2-1, with a weak D call TRBD2 (7 bases). The germline gives CDR1 SGHTA, CDR2 FQGNSA. This CDR3 has 13 amino acids. V lost 1 base and J lost 9, with 10 bases in between. The chain's CDR3 is CASSLGGGGEQFF. Here the CDR3 DNA reads TGTGCCAGCAGCTTAGGAGGGGGGGGTGAGCAGTTCTTC.

This clone was counted ten times or more. The chain has TRBV15 and TRBJ2-1, with 7 positions matching TRBD1. J was trimmed by 12 bases and V by 2 bases; bases with no gene match: 4. The CDR3 is 12 residues long. CDR1 LNHNV and CDR2 YYDKDF come from the germline V gene (reference sequence). The DNA for the CDR3 is TGTGCCACCAGCAGAAACAGGGGTAGGCAGTTCTTC. It codes for CATSRNRGRQFF. The entire variable domain, with the rest obtained from reference TRBV15 and TRBJ2-1, is as follows: DAMVIQNPRYQVTQFGKPVTLSCSQTLNHNVMYWYQQKSSQAPKLLFHYYDKDFNNEADTPDNFQSRRPNTSFCFLDIRSPGLGDTAMYLCATSRNRGRQFFGPGTRLTVL.

This clone has ten or more counts. The chain joins TRBV2 to TRBJ2-1; unclear D gene. Trimming took off 8 bases at V and 7 bases at J, with 15 bases between the two ends. The germline gives CDR1 SNHLY, CDR2 FYNNEI. CDR3 length: 13 residues. As DNA, the CDR3 is TGTGCCAGCGATCCTCGCTCACTAAATGAGCAGTTCTTC. Translated: CASDPRSLNEQFF. The full variable domain, its missing parts supplied by reference TRBV2 and TRBJ2-1, is EPEVTQTPSHQVTQMGQEVILRCVPISNHLYFYWYRQILGQKVEFLVSFYNNEISEKSEIFDDQFSVERPDGSNFTLKIRSTKLEDSAMYFCASDPRSLNEQFFGPGTRLTVL.

This clone appeared many times. This chain connects TRBV18 to TRBJ2-7, with 7 bases identical to TRBD1. Per the germline V gene, CDR1 is KGHSH and CDR2 is LQKENI. The CDR3 sequence is 13 residues long. Trimming removed 5 bases from V and 4 bases from J; junction bases left unmatched: 5. CDR3 in amino acids: CASSFDRAYEQYF. Written as DNA, the CDR3 is TGTGCCAGCTCATTCGACAGGGCGTACGAGCAGTACTTC.

This clone was counted between two and nine times. A read error may be the cause here, since a much bigger clone is one base away. CDR3 in DNA: TGCAGTGCCCCAGCGGGGGGCCCACAAGTGACCCAGTACTTC. Protein sequence: CSAPAGGPQVTQYF. This sequence joins TRBV20-1 and TRBJ2-5; 9 bases line up with TRBD2. The CDR3 totals 14 residues. Per the germline V gene, CDR1 is DFQATT and CDR2 is SNEGSKA (reference sequence).

There are many counts of this clone. Within the sample, other DNA sequences also encode this same CDR3. J is TRBJ1-1 and V is TRBV12-3 or TRBV12-4; D is ambiguous. Trimming shortened V by 6 bases and J by 7 bases, and 6 bases separated the two germline ends. This CDR3 contains 10 residues. In DNA form, the CDR3 reads TGTGCCAGCAGCGGGGTTGAAGCTTTCTTT. Translating gives CASSGVEAFF.

By proportion, this clone is medium-sized (0.01 to 0.1%). J is TRBJ1-5 and V is TRBV6-1, with TRBD1 matching 7 bases. Trimming cost V 6 bases and J 0 bases; bases outside gene matches: 5. The CDR3 spans 15 residues. The V gene's germline CDR1 is MNHNS and CDR2 SASEGT. This CDR3 is CASRPTGYSNQPQHF. CDR3 in DNA: TGTGCCAGCAGACCGACAGGGTATAGCAATCAGCCCCAGCATTTT.

This clone was counted ten times or more. The chain recombines TRBV15 with TRBJ2-5; 7 bases align to TRBD2. The V segment lost 3 bases and the J segment 4 bases; nucleotides outside the gene matches: 2. The CDR3 has 13 residues. CDR1 and CDR2 (germline): LNHNV, YYDKDF (reference sequence). The CDR3 protein is CATSSIAGETQYF. CDR3 DNA sequence: TGTGCCACCAGCAGTATAGCGGGAGAGACCCAGTACTTC.

By sample share, this clone is medium-sized (0.01 to 0.1%). The gene calls are TRBV19 and TRBJ1-3, with 7 bases lining up with TRBD1. CDR3 length equals 13 residues. V lost 7 bases, J lost 2 bases, and 2 bases stayed unmatched. Germline V gene sequence: CDR1 LNHDA, CDR2 SQIVND (reference sequence). The CDR3 DNA reads TGTGCCAGTACCGACAGGGCTGGAAACACCATATATTTT. This codes for CASTDRAGNTIYF.

The sample holds many counts of this clone. This sequence joins TRBV9 and TRBJ2-2; D is unresolved. The CDR3 spans 14 residues. Germline lookup yields CDR1 SGDLS and CDR2 YYNGEE. V shed 4 bases and J shed 3 bases, with 10 bases lying between them. The CDR3 reads CASSRGRDTGELFF. CDR3 nucleotides: TGTGCCAGCAGCCGCGGACGTGACACCGGGGAGCTGTTTTTT.

This clone was seen many times. The rearrangement links TRBV7-9 to TRBJ2-2; 9 bases are a match to TRBD1. V trimming: 1 base; J trimming: 8 bases; junction bases outside the gene matches: 5. In germline, CDR1 is SEHNR, CDR2 FQNEAQ (reference sequence). This CDR3 region has 15 residues. In DNA form, the CDR3 reads TGTGCCAGCAGCTTAGTAACAGGGGGCGAAGGGGAGCTGTTTTTT. Its translation is CASSLVTGGEGELFF.